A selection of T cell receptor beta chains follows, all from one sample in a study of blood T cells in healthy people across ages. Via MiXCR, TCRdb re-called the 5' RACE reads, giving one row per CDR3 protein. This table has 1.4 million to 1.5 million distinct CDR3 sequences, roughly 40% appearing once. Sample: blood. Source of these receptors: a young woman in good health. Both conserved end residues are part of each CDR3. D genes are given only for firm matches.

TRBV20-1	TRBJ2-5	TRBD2	CSAAQTSGGEETQYF
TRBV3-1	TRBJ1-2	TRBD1	CASSQEPGQGRSYTF
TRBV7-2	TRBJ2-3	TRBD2	CASSLFATSGTDTQYF
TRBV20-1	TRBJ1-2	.	CSARIWGAWGNYGYTF
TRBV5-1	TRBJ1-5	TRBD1	CASSLSGDRGQPQHF
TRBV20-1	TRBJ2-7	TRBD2	CSASGLAGVGYEQYF
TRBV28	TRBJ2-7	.	CASSFILPGNEQYF
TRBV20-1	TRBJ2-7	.	CSAQAGVSSYEQYF
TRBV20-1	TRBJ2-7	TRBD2	CSASLLAGTNEQYF
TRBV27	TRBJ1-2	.	CASSLGGFNYGYTF
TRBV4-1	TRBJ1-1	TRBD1	CASSQTGANTEAFF
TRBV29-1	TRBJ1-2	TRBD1	CSVGGTEGYTF
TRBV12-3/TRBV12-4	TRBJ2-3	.	CASTFSAPRDTQYF
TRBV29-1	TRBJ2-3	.	CSVEVEGTDTQYF
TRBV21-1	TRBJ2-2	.	CASSMRGQERRSNNTGELFF
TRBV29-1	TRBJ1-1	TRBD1	CSVSTGTGTTEAFF
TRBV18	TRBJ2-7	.	CASSPTRGADEQYF
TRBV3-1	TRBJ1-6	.	CASSRRQDNSPLHF
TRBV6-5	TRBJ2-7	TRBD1	CASSYGTGIYEQYF
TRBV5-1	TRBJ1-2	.	CASSLEQYPNYGYTF
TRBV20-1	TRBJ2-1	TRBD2	CSARASPPAGTSAQDSHNEQFF
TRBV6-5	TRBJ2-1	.	CASSYSRDPSGGVTREQFF
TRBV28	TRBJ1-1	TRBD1	CASLPTGERNTEAFF
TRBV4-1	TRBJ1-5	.	CASSQVKASNQPQHF
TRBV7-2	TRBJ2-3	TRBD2	CASSFSGRAPYF
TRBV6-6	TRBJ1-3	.	CASSYQAGGSGNTIYF
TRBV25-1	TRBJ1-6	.	CASSVSYNSPLHF
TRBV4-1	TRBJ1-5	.	CAAAKGNKGQDSNQPQHF
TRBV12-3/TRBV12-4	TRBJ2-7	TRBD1	CASSLRTGETYEQYF
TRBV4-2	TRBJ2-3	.	CASSQDQGTDTQYF
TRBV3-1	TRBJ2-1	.	CASSQLGRSGEQFF
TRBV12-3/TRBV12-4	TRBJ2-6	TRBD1	CASSRDRGPTSGANVLTF
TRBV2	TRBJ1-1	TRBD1	CASNAGGYTEAFF
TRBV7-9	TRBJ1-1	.	CASSPNRFMNTEAFF
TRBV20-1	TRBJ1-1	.	CSARLPGPDEAFF
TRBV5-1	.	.	CASRSAVKETQYF
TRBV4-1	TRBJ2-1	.	CASSQVFGGSYNEQFF
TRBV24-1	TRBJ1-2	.	CATSDDSPGGYGYTF
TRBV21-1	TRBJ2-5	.	CASSPGTSPPREQYF
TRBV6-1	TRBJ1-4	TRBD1	CASSEWDRVANREKLFF
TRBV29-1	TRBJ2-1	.	CSVESGRSSYEQFF
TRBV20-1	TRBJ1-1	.	CSARQVNEAFF
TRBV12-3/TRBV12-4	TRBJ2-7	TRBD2	CASNRGLAGDYEQYF
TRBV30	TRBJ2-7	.	CAWSVRMASSYEQYF
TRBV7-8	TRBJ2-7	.	CASSFTVEQYF
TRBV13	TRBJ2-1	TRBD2	CASSSETSGLSVEQFF
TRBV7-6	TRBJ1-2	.	CASSMGKGYTF
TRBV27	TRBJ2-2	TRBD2	CASSFERDPYTGELFF
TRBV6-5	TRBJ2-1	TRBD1	CASSYGTGRGGWFF
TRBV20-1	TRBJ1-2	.	CSARGQSITYGYTF
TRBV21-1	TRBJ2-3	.	CASSPKGDRGDTDTQYF
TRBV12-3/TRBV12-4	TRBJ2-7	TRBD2	CASSLSGWGGSSYEQYF
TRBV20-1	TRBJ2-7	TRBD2	CSAGGSGRASYEQYF
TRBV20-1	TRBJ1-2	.	CSGKQGLNYGYTF
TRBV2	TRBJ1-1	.	CASSVSRDIRTENTEAFF
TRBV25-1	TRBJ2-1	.	CASSDRDTRNYNEQFF
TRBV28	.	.	CAAGDYEQYF
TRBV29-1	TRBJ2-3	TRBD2	CSVEGSGGAPDTQYF
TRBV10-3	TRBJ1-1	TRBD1	CAIKLQGGGEEAFF
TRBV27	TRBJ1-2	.	CASSGSQGSYGYTF